These 23 T cell receptor beta chains were sequenced from one sample in a study of Graves' ophthalmopathy and Graves' hyperthyroidism. Amplifying from RNA transcripts, the study obtained TCR beta CDR3 regions. First-round RT-PCR relied on HTBI primers, and a second-round multiplex PCR came next. TCRdb re-called the multiplex PCR reads with MiXCR, one entry per CDR3 protein. The table lists about 590,000 distinct CDR3 sequences, roughly 40% of them singletons. Sequencing was done on a sample of peripheral blood or thyroid tissue (not recorded which). The source is an adult man with Graves' hyperthyroidism.

The J gene is TRBJ2-5, the V gene TRBV6-6, with D possibly TRBD1 on 5 matching bases. The germline V gene encodes CDR1 MNHNY and CDR2 SVGAGI (reference sequence). V was pared by 5 bases and J by 1 base, with 20 bases between. This CDR3 spans 17 amino acids. CDR3 in DNA: TGTGCCAGCAGTACACCGGATTCGACAGAAACCCAAGAGACCCAGTACTTC. This gives the protein CASSTPDSTETQETQYF.

J is TRBJ1-4 and V is TRBV29-1; 8 bases line up with TRBD1. The ends lost 7 bases at V and 8 bases at J; junction bases unmatched: 6. The germline V gene has CDR1 SQVTM and CDR2 ANQGSEA. There are 12 residues in the CDR3. The chain's CDR3 is CSGGQGGEKLFF. CDR3 bases: TGCAGCGGTGGACAGGGAGGAGAAAAACTGTTTTTT.

This clonotype has only a few counts. The chain carries TRBV6-4 and TRBJ2-5, with TRBD1 as a possible D gene (5 bases). The V gene lost 6 bases and the J gene lost 2 bases, with 22 bases spanning the gap. The germline CDR1 and CDR2 sequences are MRHNA and SNTAGT. The CDR3 is 17 amino acids. CDR3 residues: CASSQERGWGKQETQYF. CDR3 nucleotides: TGTGCCAGCAGCCAAGAGAGAGGTTGGGGCAAACAAGAGACCCAGTACTTC.

This clonotype was recorded many times. V is TRBV5-4 and J is TRBJ1-1; the D is unclear. This CDR3 contains 16 residues. Germline assignment: CDR1 SGHNT and CDR2 YYREEE (reference sequence). Between the trimmed V and J ends, which lost 2 bases and 4 bases, there was a span of 18 bases. The CDR3 region has the DNA TGTGCCAGCAGCTTCGGGCCCCAAGTTCGAGGCACTGAAGCTTTCTTT. This encodes CASSFGPQVRGTEAFF.

This clonotype was seen at least ten times. V is TRBV12-3 or TRBV12-4 and J is TRBJ1-6; 7 nucleotides match TRBD1. Trimming removed 7 bases from V and 8 bases from J; junction bases left unmatched: 5. The CDR3 runs 13 residues. CDR3: CASTRDRDSPLHF. The CDR3 DNA is TGTGCCAGCACCCGGGACAGAGATTCACCCCTCCACTTT.

The chain combines TRBV10-3 with TRBJ1-2; the match to TRBD1 covers 9 bases. CDR1 ENHRY and CDR2 SYGVKD come from the germline V gene. CDR3 length equals 13 residues. J lost 8 bases, V lost 3 bases, and 4 bases had no gene match. CDR3 coding DNA: TGTGCCATCAGTGAACAGGGGGCCTCGGGCTACACCTTC. It translates to CAISEQGASGYTF.

The chain couples TRBV13 to TRBJ2-7; D call uncertain. Germline V CDR1 and CDR2: PRHDT, FYEKMQ (reference sequence). Trimming stripped 5 bases from V and 3 bases from J, with 17 bases between. The CDR3 spans 15 residues. The CDR3 sequence: CASSANPGRHYEQYF. Here the CDR3 DNA reads TGTGCCAGCAGCGCTAACCCGGGCAGGCACTACGAGCAGTACTTC.

This clonotype was counted many times. The chain is built from TRBV20-1 and TRBJ2-7, with D possibly being TRBD2 (5 bases). Trimming cost V 3 bases and J 4 bases, with 10 bases left between them. CDR1 DFQATT and CDR2 SNEGSKA come from the germline V gene (reference sequence). The CDR3 length is 12 residues. This CDR3 is CSAREIAYEQYF. Written as DNA, the CDR3 is TGCAGTGCTAGGGAGATAGCGTACGAGCAGTACTTC.

The chain uses TRBV5-1 and TRBJ2-2; D unclear. The germline V gene has CDR1 SGHRS and CDR2 YFSETQ. The CDR3 length is 17 residues. V was trimmed by 3 bases and J by 3 bases, leaving 18 bases between them. Here the CDR3 DNA reads TGCGCCAGCAGCTCCCCTCAAGTGTGGGGTTACACCGGGGAGCTGTTTTTT. It yields the protein CASSSPQVWGYTGELFF. The full variable domain, completed using reference TRBV5-1 and TRBJ2-2, is KAGVTQTPRYLIKTRGQQVTLSCSPISGHRSVSWYQQTPGQGLQFLFEYFSETQRNKGNFPGRFSGRQFSNSRSEMNVSTLELGDSALYLCASSSPQVWGYTGELFFGEGSRLTVL.

This clonotype was seen only a few times. The chain couples TRBV18 to TRBJ1-1; TRBD1 agrees at 9 bases. Germline V gives CDR1 KGHSH, CDR2 LQKENI. This CDR3 contains 15 residues. V was clipped by 2 bases and J by 4 bases; unmatched bases: 5. DNA for the CDR3: TGTGCCAGCTCACCAAGGGACAGGGAGGTCACTGAAGCTTTCTTT. Protein product: CASSPRDREVTEAFF.

This clonotype was seen repeatedly, ten times or more. The chain has TRBV7-6 and TRBJ2-5; possible D gene TRBD1, 8 bases. Trimming pared 4 bases from V and 7 bases from J, leaving 13 bases between. Germline lookup yields CDR1 SGHVS and CDR2 FNYEAQ. CDR3 length: 13 residues. CDR3 loop: CASSSQGGGTQYF. The DNA of the CDR3 is TGTGCCAGCAGCTCACAGGGGGGGGGGACCCAGTACTTC.

This clonotype came up many times. The chain couples TRBV7-2 to TRBJ1-2, with a tentative D call TRBD1 (5 bases). V lost 2 bases and J 2 bases, leaving 18 bases between the germline ends. From germline, CDR1 is SGHTA and CDR2 FQGNSA. The CDR3 consists of 17 residues. This CDR3 is CASSLSKGSALNYGYTF. CDR3 coding DNA: TGTGCCAGCAGCTTATCAAAGGGGTCAGCTCTCAACTATGGCTACACCTTC.

This clonotype was found a few times. This may stem from a read error, because a much larger clone lies one nucleotide away. The chain couples TRBV2 to TRBJ1-1; unclear D gene. The CDR3 length is 14 residues. V lost 6 bases and J lost 2, with 13 bases in between. Germline V gene lookup returns CDR1 SNHLY and CDR2 FYNNEI. CDR3 nucleotide sequence: TGTGCCAGCAGGCGTGCCTTGGGAAACACTGAAGCTTTCTTT. Translating it yields CASRRALGNTEAFF.

This clonotype came up many times. The V and J genes are TRBV20-1 and TRBJ2-5; tentatively, D is TRBD2 (5 bases). This CDR3 contains 15 residues. Per germline, CDR1 DFQATT and CDR2 SNEGSKA (reference sequence). V lost 2 bases and J 2 bases, leaving 15 bases between the germline ends. CDR3 residues: CSARIPATRQETQYF. DNA for the CDR3: TGCAGTGCTAGAATACCAGCTACTAGGCAAGAGACCCAGTACTTC.

In this sample, this clonotype turned up many times. The chain employs TRBV12-3 or TRBV12-4 and TRBJ1-2; D gene unclear. This CDR3 comprises 11 residues. Trimming took off 6 bases at V and 6 bases at J, with 8 bases between the two ends. The CDR3 reads CASRDGNGYTF. DNA for the CDR3: TGTGCCAGCAGGGATGGTAATGGCTACACCTTC.

This clonotype appeared once. CDR3 protein: CSVSTGFGNTIYF. CDR3 nucleotide sequence: TGCAGCGTTTCGACAGGGTTTGGAAACACCATATATTTT. V usage is TRBV29-1 and J usage is TRBJ1-3; 7 nucleotides line up with TRBD1. CDR3 length: 13 amino acids. CDR1 is SQVTM and CDR2 is ANQGSEA in the germline V gene. The V and J ends lost 5 bases and 3 bases, in that order; junction bases with no gene match: 4.

On this clonotype itself: A far larger clone is one base from this, pointing to a likely read error. The J gene is TRBJ1-1, the V gene TRBV28; D is uncertain. CDR1 and CDR2 (germline): MDHEN, SYDVKM. The CDR3 runs 12 residues. V lost 4 bases, J lost 1 base, and 4 bases lay in between. The DNA for the CDR3 is TGTGCCAGCAGTTCAGCGAACACTGAAGCTTTCTTT. It encodes CASSSANTEAFF.

V is TRBV24-1 and J is TRBJ1-5; D gene uncertain. The ends were cut back, 5 bases at V and 6 bases at J, with 10 bases in the middle. The CDR3 has 13 amino acids. Germline V gene lookup returns CDR1 KGHDR and CDR2 SFDVKD. CDR3 in DNA: TGTGCCACCAGTGTCGGGGATTTTCAGCCCCAGCATTTT. It yields the protein CATSVGDFQPQHF.

The chain links TRBV11-2 to TRBJ1-1; D gene ambiguous. CDR3 length: 13 amino acids. V lost 9 bases and J 4 bases, leaving 15 bases between the germline ends. Germline V CDR1 and CDR2: SGHAT, FQNNGV. The CDR3 loop is CASSVDGSTEAFF. CDR3 DNA: TGTGCCAGTTCGGTGGATGGTAGCACTGAAGCTTTCTTT.

This clonotype was observed a handful of times. The rearrangement uses TRBV29-1 and TRBJ2-5; D not resolved. Trimming removed 1 base from V and 0 bases from J, with 12 bases in between. The CDR3 sequence is 15 residues long. The germline gives CDR1 SQVTM, CDR2 ANQGSEA. DNA for the CDR3: TGCAGCGTTGAAGCGGTAGCAGGCTACCAAGAGACCCAGTACTTC. Its protein is CSVEAVAGYQETQYF.

CDR3 DNA: TGCAGTGCAGCGGGGGAGGCGGAAACCACAGATACGCAGTATTTT. Translation: CSAAGEAETTDTQYF. The chain couples TRBV20-1 to TRBJ2-3, with 8 bases fitting TRBD2. The J segment lost 2 bases and the V segment lost 6 bases, leaving 10 bases of the junction unmatched. The germline CDR1 and CDR2 sequences are DFQATT and SNEGSKA (reference sequence). CDR3 length: 15 residues.

This clonotype was observed at least ten times. V gene TRBV12-3 or TRBV12-4 combines with J gene TRBJ2-6; 9 bases agree with TRBD1. CDR3 length equals 17 residues. Trimming cost V 6 bases and J 0 bases; bases outside gene matches: 6. The DNA for the CDR3 is TGTGCCAGCAGAAGGGACAGGGTGGGCTCTGGGGCCAACGTCCTGACTTTC. Its translation: CASRRDRVGSGANVLTF.

As for this clonotype: A much larger clone lies a single base off, so this may be a read error. The gene calls are TRBV5-1 and TRBJ2-6, with a possible D match to TRBD1 (6 bases). The CDR3 loop spans 15 amino acids. The germline gives CDR1 SGHRS, CDR2 YFSETQ. As DNA, the CDR3 is TGCGCCAGCGGAACGACAGGCCCTGGGGCCAACGTCCTGATTTTC. Encoded protein: CASGTTGPGANVLIF.